Listed below are T cell receptor beta chains from one sample, sequenced in a study of circulating and synovial CD4+ cells in juvenile arthritis. TCRdb's table, derived via immunoSEQ multiplex PCR, lists solely in-frame clones and lacks some. This sample has fewer than 40,000 clones, with around 95% found just once. The sequenced sample was CD4+ T cells from blood. Receptors originate from a human donor with juvenile idiopathic arthritis. Each CDR3 is given with its conserved first and last residue. Each record gives: V gene, clone size, D gene, J gene, CDR3 DNA, CDR3 protein. The D gene is left open where the match is weak. Clone sizes are given selectively: once, few, many, or a class where the clone is expanded.

>TRBV6-5|-|-|TRBJ2-3
TGTGCCAGCAGTTACAGGGGATTCAGCACAGATACGCAGTATTTT
CASSYRGFSTDTQYF
>TRBV5-5|-|-|TRBJ2-5
TGTGCCAGCAGCTTGGTCAGGGGCCAAGAGACCCAGTACTTC
CASSLVRGQETQYF
>TRBV9|-|-|TRBJ2-5
TGTGCCAGCAGCGTAGGCGCCCAAGGAGGTGTGGAGACCCAGTACTTC
CASSVGAQGGVETQYF
>TRBV28|-|-|TRBJ2-1
TGTGCCAGCATGGCAGGCCCCAGGGGCAATGAGCAGTTCTTC
CASMAGPRGNEQFF
>TRBV4-1|-|TRBD1|TRBJ1-5
TGCGCCAGCAGCCAGGACCAGGGGGGCAATCAGCCCCAGCATTTT
CASSQDQGGNQPQHF
>TRBV15|-|-|TRBJ2-2
TGTGCCACCAGCAGGCGGGACACCGGGGAGCTGTTTTTT
CATSRRDTGELFF
>TRBV30|-|TRBD2|TRBJ2-5
TGTGCCTGGAGTAGGGGGACTAGCGGGACCAAGACCCAGTACTTC
CAWSRGTSGTKTQYF
>TRBV6-1|-|-|TRBJ2-7
TGTGCCAGCATATTAGGGGGCTCCTACGAGCAGTACTTC
CASILGGSYEQYF
>TRBV20-1|-|-|TRBJ1-2
TGCAGTGCTAGTCCGGGGAGTGGCTACACCTTC
CSASPGSGYTF
>TRBV28|-|-|TRBJ2-7
TGTGCCAGCAGCCCGCTCGGACAAGCCTACGAGCAGTACTTC
CASSPLGQAYEQYF
>TRBV5-5|-|-|TRBJ1-2
TGTGCCAGCAGCTTGGGGCAGGGGCTCGACTATGGCTACACCTTC
CASSLGQGLDYGYTF
>TRBV9|-|TRBD1|TRBJ2-6
TGTGCCAGCAGCCCCCTGGACAGGGGGCCCTCTGGGGCCAACGTCCTGACTTTC
CASSPLDRGPSGANVLTF
>TRBV15|-|TRBD2|TRBJ2-7
TGTGCCACCAGCAGAGATCGGAGACTAGCGGGAACGGTCGAGCAGTACTTC
CATSRDRRLAGTVEQYF
>TRBV11-2|once|TRBD2|TRBJ2-7
TGTGCCAGCAGAAGACTAGCGGGAGGGGTTGGAGACGAGCAGTACTTC
CASRRLAGGVGDEQYF
>TRBV6-4|once|-|TRBJ2-2
TGTGCCAGCAGTAGGCTAGCGAACACCGGGGAGCTGTTTTTT
CASSRLANTGELFF
>TRBV10-3|-|TRBD2|TRBJ2-7
TGTGCCTCTTCCGGGACTAGCGTTCACGAGCAGTACTTC
CASSGTSVHEQYF
>TRBV7-9|-|TRBD2|TRBJ2-3
TGTGCCAGCAGCGCAAGCGGGACCGCAGATACGCAGTATTTT
CASSASGTADTQYF
>TRBV28|-|TRBD1|TRBJ2-2
TGTGCCAGCAGTCGCCAGGGGGCGCCTAGTGCCGGGGAGCTGTTTTTT
CASSRQGAPSAGELFF
>TRBV5-1|few|-|TRBJ1-2
TGCGCCAGCAGCATAACAGGGCCGGAAGGCTACACCTTC
CASSITGPEGYTF
>TRBV7-8|-|-|TRBJ2-1
TGTGCCAGCAGCTCCTTACAGGGATACAATGAGCAGTTCTTC
CASSSLQGYNEQFF
>TRBV27|-|TRBD1|TRBJ2-1
TGTGCCAGCAGTTTTGGGACAGGGGGCTACAATGAGCAGTTCTTC
CASSFGTGGYNEQFF
>TRBV28|once|-|TRBJ2-1
TGTGCCAGCACCAGAAAGACAGACAGCTCCTACAATGAGCAGTTCTTC
CASTRKTDSSYNEQFF
>TRBV19|-|-|TRBJ1-2
TGTGCCAGTAGTCTAAGAAGCGAGAACTATGGCTACACCTTC
CASSLRSENYGYTF
>TRBV27|-|-|TRBJ2-1
TGTGCCAGCAGTCCGGCGGGGCCATACAATGAGCAGTTCTTC
CASSPAGPYNEQFF
>TRBV28|-|-|TRBJ1-5
TGTGCCAGCTTACGGGGTCCCCTTGGTAAGGTGCAGGGGCGCAATCAGCCCCAGCATTTT
CASLRGPLGKVQGRNQPQHF